The 32 T cell receptor beta chains below all came from one sample that was sequenced in a study of blood T cell repertoires in COVID-19. The assay was immunoSEQ multiplex PCR, and TCRdb's table has in-frame clones only and misses some. The sample gives some 250,000 clones, 70% to 90% of which show up once; just under 2% is in the top ten. Input material: peripheral blood. The receptors derive from a man aged 30-40 years with active or convalescent COVID-19.

V usage is TRBV18 and J usage is TRBJ1-2; the match to TRBD1 covers 8 bases. CDR3 length: 15 residues. V trimming: 6 bases; J trimming: 1 base; junction bases outside the gene matches: 7. CDR1 and CDR2 (germline): KGHSH, LQKENI. CDR3 loop: CASSLDRANNYGYTF. DNA of the CDR3: TGTGCCAGCTCCCTGGACAGGGCTAATAACTATGGCTACACCTTC.

The rearrangement uses TRBV5-8 and TRBJ2-1; the match to TRBD2 covers 9 bases. Germline CDR1 reads SGHTS; CDR2 reads YDEGEE. The CDR3 is made up of 15 amino acids. V gave up 5 bases and J gave up 7 bases; unmatched junction bases: 10. The CDR3 DNA follows: TGTGCCAGCAGTTGGATAGCGGGGGCGGGGAATGAGCAGTTCTTC. The encoded protein is CASSWIAGAGNEQFF.

The rearrangement links TRBV19 to TRBJ2-7; 10 bases agree with TRBD1. Germline CDR1 is LNHDA and CDR2 is SQIVND (reference sequence). After removal of 3 bases from V and 3 bases from J, the junction contained 8 bases not matched to a gene. The CDR3 runs to 16 residues. The CDR3 sequence is CASSIRQGQGYYEQYF. CDR3 DNA sequence: TGTGCCAGTAGTATTCGGCAGGGACAGGGGTACTACGAGCAGTACTTC.

The chain couples TRBV7-9 to TRBJ1-3; D possibly corresponds to TRBD1 (6 bases). V was trimmed by 4 bases and J by 1 base, leaving 11 bases between them. Germline CDR1 is SEHNR and CDR2 is FQNEAQ (reference sequence). CDR3 length equals 15 residues. CDR3 amino acids: CASSWMQGSGNTIYF. The CDR3 coding sequence is TGTGCCAGCAGCTGGATGCAGGGGTCTGGAAACACCATATATTTT. The full variable domain, with the rest looked up from reference TRBV7-9 and TRBJ1-3, is DTGVSQNPRHKITKRGQNVTFRCDPISEHNRLYWYRQTLGQGPEFLTYFQNEAQLEKSRLLSDRFSAERPKGSFSTLEIQRTEQGDSAMYLCASSWMQGSGNTIYFGEGSWLTVV.

The chain employs TRBV6-5 and TRBJ2-4; perhaps TRBD1 as D (6 bases). Germline V gene sequence: CDR1 MNHEY, CDR2 SVGAGI. The CDR3 consists of 11 residues. Trimming cost V 5 bases and J 12 bases, with 11 bases left between them. The CDR3 sequence: CASSQGRSQYF. DNA of the CDR3: TGTGCCAGCAGTCAGGGGAGAAGTCAGTACTTC.

This chain connects TRBV30 to TRBJ1-6; D unresolved. The V gene lost 4 bases and the J gene lost 0 bases, with 7 bases spanning the gap. Germline assignment: CDR1 GTSNPN and CDR2 SVGIG (reference sequence). The CDR3 totals 14 residues. CDR3: CAWTESSYNSPLHF. The CDR3 DNA reads TGTGCCTGGACGGAGAGCTCCTATAATTCACCCCTCCACTTT.

The chain links TRBV5-1 to TRBJ2-7; D is possibly TRBD1 (6 bases). The CDR3 is 14 residues long. V gave up 4 bases and J gave up 3 bases, with 14 bases separating them. Germline lookup yields CDR1 SGHRS and CDR2 YFSETQ. The CDR3 sequence: CASSPTDSVYEQYF. CDR3 bases: TGCGCCAGCAGCCCTACGGACAGTGTCTACGAGCAGTACTTC.

A few counts support this clone. The J gene is TRBJ2-7, the V gene TRBV6-2 or TRBV6-3; no firm D call. Germline lookup yields CDR1 MNHEY and CDR2 SVGEGT. V lost 5 bases and J lost 3, with 11 bases in between. This CDR3 spans 13 amino acids. This chain's CDR3 is CASSEVPVYEQYF. CDR3 nucleotide sequence: TGTGCCAGCAGTGAGGTTCCTGTCTACGAGCAGTACTTC.

This chain joins TRBV7-9 and TRBJ2-1; 8 nucleotides match TRBD1. Per germline, CDR1 SEHNR and CDR2 FQNEAQ (reference sequence). CDR3 length equals 18 residues. Losses at the gene ends were 4 bases for V and 0 bases for J; bases not matched to a gene: 11. CDR3 nucleotide sequence: TGTGCCAGCAGCTCCGGCCAGGGGGCACTTTACTCCTACAATGAGCAGTTCTTC. It yields the protein CASSSGQGALYSYNEQFF. Based on the CDR3 plus reference TRBV7-9 and TRBJ2-1, the full variable domain is DTGVSQNPRHKITKRGQNVTFRCDPISEHNRLYWYRQTLGQGPEFLTYFQNEAQLEKSRLLSDRFSAERPKGSFSTLEIQRTEQGDSAMYLCASSSGQGALYSYNEQFFGPGTRLTVL.

This clone has just one count. The CDR3 DNA is TGTGCCAGCTCACCTGTAAGGTCTAGCGGATCGAACACCGGGGAGCTGTTTTTT. It specifies CASSPVRSSGSNTGELFF. V and J are TRBV18 and TRBJ2-2; 7 nucleotides agree with TRBD2. CDR3 length equals 18 residues. CDR1 KGHSH and CDR2 LQKENI come from the germline V gene. V lost 3 bases and J lost 0; bases outside the gene matches: 10.

This clone was detected only once. J is TRBJ2-1 and V is TRBV4-2; 12 positions match TRBD2. The CDR3 loop spans 16 amino acids. Losses at the gene ends were 1 base for V and 7 bases for J; bases not matched to a gene: 5. From germline, CDR1 is LGHNA and CDR2 YNFKEQ. CDR3 in amino acids: CASSQASGGARNEQFF. CDR3 in DNA: TGTGCCAGCAGCCAAGCTAGCGGGGGGGCCAGGAATGAGCAGTTCTTC.

This clone was observed a single time. The chain employs TRBV6-1 and TRBJ1-5; no clear D. Trimming left V 1 base short and J 4 bases short, with 20 bases between. Germline CDR1 is MNHNS and CDR2 is SASEGT. The CDR3 runs 18 residues. The CDR3 protein is CASSEVVAAFYPNQPQHF. Written as DNA, the CDR3 is TGTGCCAGCAGTGAAGTGGTGGCAGCGTTCTACCCTAATCAGCCCCAGCATTTT.

The rearrangement links TRBV25-1 to TRBJ2-7, with TRBD2 as a possible D gene (5 bases). The V gene's germline CDR1 is MGHDK and CDR2 SYGVNS. The CDR3 extends over 14 amino acids. The V and J ends lost 2 bases and 5 bases respectively, with 13 bases between them. The CDR3 loop is CASSELATGNEQYF. Written as DNA, the CDR3 is TGTGCCAGCAGTGAACTAGCAACGGGTAACGAGCAGTACTTC.

The J gene is TRBJ1-2, the V gene TRBV18; 7 bases match TRBD1. Losses at the gene ends were 3 bases for V and 1 base for J; bases not matched to a gene: 5. Germline CDR1 reads KGHSH; CDR2 reads LQKENI. This CDR3 has 15 residues. The CDR3 sequence: CASSPLDRINYGYTF. The DNA of the CDR3 is TGTGCCAGCTCACCGTTGGACAGGATTAACTATGGCTACACCTTC.

The J gene is TRBJ1-2, the V gene TRBV30; no firm D call. Deletions cut 1 base from V and 8 bases from J, with 17 bases between. The germline gives CDR1 GTSNPN, CDR2 SVGIG (reference sequence). The CDR3 consists of 14 residues. CDR3 DNA: TGTGCCTGGAGTGGTCGCCTAGCGAACGGGGGCTACACCTTC. Its protein is CAWSGRLANGGYTF.

The chain links TRBV29-1 to TRBJ1-1; TRBD1 agrees at 9 bases. The V gene end was trimmed by 7 bases and the J gene end by 5 bases; junction bases not matched to a gene: 5. The CDR3 loop spans 12 amino acids. Looked up from germline, CDR1 is SQVTM and CDR2 is ANQGSEA. The CDR3 protein is CSARTGVTEAFF. The DNA of the CDR3 is TGCAGCGCGCGGACAGGGGTAACTGAAGCTTTCTTT.

V is TRBV4-2 and J is TRBJ1-2; possible D gene TRBD1, 6 bases. The CDR3 runs 13 residues. Trimming removed 3 bases at V and 8 bases at J, with 13 bases between. Germline CDR1 is LGHNA and CDR2 is YNFKEQ. CDR3 amino acids: CASSQQGLSGYTF. The DNA for the CDR3 is TGTGCCAGCAGCCAGCAGGGGCTGAGCGGCTACACCTTC.

The chain carries TRBV18 and TRBJ2-7; tentative D call: TRBD2 (5 bases). Germline CDR1 reads KGHSH; CDR2 reads LQKENI. Trimming left V 3 bases short and J 7 bases short, with 16 bases between. This CDR3 contains 14 residues. Here the CDR3 reads CASSPNPAAREQYF. The CDR3 DNA is TGTGCCAGCTCACCGAACCCAGCGGCTCGAGAGCAGTACTTC.

In its sample, this clone was seen a few times. The CDR3 nucleotides read TGTGCCAGCAGCTTGGAGCCCCGCCTGGGCTATGGCTACACCTTC. Translating gives CASSLEPRLGYGYTF. V is TRBV11-2 and J is TRBJ1-2; no reliable D call. Germline values: CDR1 SGHAT, CDR2 FQNNGV. This CDR3 has 15 residues. V lost 3 bases, J lost 4 bases, and 15 bases lay in between.

The chain has TRBV6-1 and TRBJ1-2; possibly TRBD1 for D (5 bases). The V gene's germline CDR1 is MNHNS and CDR2 SASEGT. V was shortened by 3 bases and J by 7 bases, with 24 bases between the two germline ends. This CDR3 is 17 amino acids long. The chain's CDR3 is CASSDAGRRLTFAGYTF. In nucleotides, the CDR3 is TGTGCCAGCAGTGACGCGGGACGCCGGTTAACGTTCGCTGGCTACACCTTC.

On this clone: A read error may produce the germline difference seen at one junction end. The rearrangement links TRBV4-1 to TRBJ2-3; D perhaps matches TRBD1 (5 bases). Germline V gives CDR1 MGHRA, CDR2 YSYEKL. CDR3 length: 14 amino acids. CDR3 sequence (DNA): TGCGCCAGCAGCCAAATGGGCCAGACAGAGACGCAGTATTTT. This sequence encodes CASSQMGQTETQYF.

The chain carries TRBV15 and TRBJ1-1; D not resolved. V lost 3 bases, J lost 2 bases, and 10 bases lay in between. CDR1 is LNHNV and CDR2 is YYDKDF in the germline V gene (reference sequence). The CDR3 is 14 amino acids. CDR3 bases: TGTGCCACCAGCAGCGGTCAGGATAACACTGAAGCTTTCTTT. It codes for CATSSGQDNTEAFF.

The chain has TRBV10-1 and TRBJ2-2; 9 nucleotides line up with TRBD2. From germline, CDR1 is WNHNN and CDR2 SYGVQD (reference sequence). V shed 4 bases, J shed 4 bases, and the junction held 1 base outside the gene matches. CDR3 length: 14 amino acids. This chain's CDR3 is CASSVRGGTGELFF. CDR3 bases: TGCGCCAGCAGTGTGCGGGGGGGCACCGGGGAGCTGTTTTTT.

The chain employs TRBV5-1 and TRBJ1-1; D unresolved. The CDR3 loop spans 15 amino acids. The germline gives CDR1 SGHRS, CDR2 YFSETQ. The germline V and J ends were trimmed by 0 bases and 1 base, with 10 bases remaining between them. The CDR3 sequence is CASSLEVSGNTEAFF. The CDR3 nucleotides read TGCGCCAGCAGCTTGGAGGTCTCAGGGAACACTGAAGCTTTCTTT.

The chain recombines TRBV7-4 with TRBJ1-1, with 7 bases lining up with TRBD1. With 4 bases clipped from V and 7 bases from J, the junction kept 18 bases outside the gene matches. Germline loops: CDR1 SGHVT, CDR2 SQSDAQ. This CDR3 has 17 residues. The DNA of the CDR3 is TGTGCCAGCAGCTCACAACCTGAGGGCAGGGGGAGTGATGAAGCTTTCTTT. Translating it yields CASSSQPEGRGSDEAFF.

The chain joins TRBV2 to TRBJ2-3, with 7 bases aligning to TRBD1. Trimming took 6 bases from V and 4 from J; bases not matched to a gene: 10. The germline V gene encodes CDR1 SNHLY and CDR2 FYNNEI. The CDR3 consists of 15 residues. CDR3 residues: CASRLGQAGPDTQYF. The DNA for the CDR3 is TGTGCCAGCAGGCTTGGACAGGCGGGCCCAGATACGCAGTATTTT.

The chain carries TRBV19 and TRBJ2-2; 7 nucleotides line up with TRBD1. The ends lost 5 bases at V and 4 bases at J; junction bases unmatched: 7. The CDR3 has 15 residues. CDR1 and CDR2 from the germline V gene are LNHDA and SQIVND (reference sequence). As DNA, the CDR3 is TGTGCCAGTAGTCCCTGGACAGGACCCACCGGGGAGCTGTTTTTT. Amino acids: CASSPWTGPTGELFF.

V usage is TRBV28 and J usage is TRBJ1-4; D gene uncertain. The germline CDR1 and CDR2 sequences are MDHEN and SYDVKM. This CDR3 is built from 14 residues. Trimming left V 6 bases short and J 7 bases short, with 15 bases between. The DNA of the CDR3 is TGTGCCAGCAGGATGAGAGTTAGAGGTGAAAAACTGTTTTTT. It specifies CASRMRVRGEKLFF.

The chain couples TRBV7-7 to TRBJ2-3; D possibly corresponds to TRBD2 (6 bases). The germline V gene has CDR1 SSHAT and CDR2 FNYEAQ (reference sequence). V was cut by 4 bases and J by 1 base, with 9 bases left in between. The CDR3 sequence is 14 residues long. CDR3 residues: CASSSGTGTDTQYF. CDR3 coding DNA: TGTGCCAGCAGCTCTGGGACTGGCACAGATACGCAGTATTTT.

This clone was counted once. V usage is TRBV5-4 and J usage is TRBJ2-3, with D tentatively TRBD1 (6 bases). V was pared by 4 bases and J by 4 bases, with 19 bases between. The length of the CDR3 is 16 residues. Germline V gives CDR1 SGHNT, CDR2 YYREEE (reference sequence). The CDR3 protein is CASSPGSGRGSDTQYF. CDR3 nucleotides: TGTGCCAGCAGCCCAGGGTCTGGCAGGGGATCAGATACGCAGTATTTT.

This clone showed up just once. CDR3 protein: CASSTSGTGPRPGPQHF. The CDR3, as DNA: TGTGCCAGCAGCACCTCCGGGACAGGGCCCCGACCGGGGCCCCAGCATTTT. The rearrangement joins TRBV21-1 to TRBJ1-5; the table calls TRBD1, which could not be checked here. TRBV21-1 is deemed a pseudogene. The CDR3 contains 17 residues.

V and J are TRBV6-5 and TRBJ1-6, with D perhaps matching TRBD1 (6 bases). The CDR3 totals 15 residues. Trimming left V 6 bases short and J 1 base short, with 10 bases between. Germline CDR1 is MNHEY and CDR2 is SVGAGI. The DNA of the CDR3 is TGTGCCAGCAGCAGGGGATCTTCCTATAATTCACCCCTCCACTTT. It specifies CASSRGSSYNSPLHF.